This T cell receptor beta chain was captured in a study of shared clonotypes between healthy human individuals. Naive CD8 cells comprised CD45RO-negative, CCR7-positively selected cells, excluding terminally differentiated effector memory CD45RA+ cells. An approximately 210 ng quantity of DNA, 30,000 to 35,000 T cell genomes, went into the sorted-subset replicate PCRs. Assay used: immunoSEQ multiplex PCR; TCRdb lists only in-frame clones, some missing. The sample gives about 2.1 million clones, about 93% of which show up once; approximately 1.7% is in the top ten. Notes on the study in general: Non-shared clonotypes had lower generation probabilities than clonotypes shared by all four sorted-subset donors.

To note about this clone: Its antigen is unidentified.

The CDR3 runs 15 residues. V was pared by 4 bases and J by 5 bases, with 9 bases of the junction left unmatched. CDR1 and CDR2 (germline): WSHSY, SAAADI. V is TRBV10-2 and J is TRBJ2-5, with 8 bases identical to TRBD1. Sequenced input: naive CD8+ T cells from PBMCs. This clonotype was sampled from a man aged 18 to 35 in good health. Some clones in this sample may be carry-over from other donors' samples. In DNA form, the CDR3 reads TGCGCCAGCAGTGGAACAGGGGGGCGTCGGGAGACCCAGTACTTC. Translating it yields CASSGTGGRRETQYF.